The TCR beta chain under discussion was sequenced for a study of response to subunit inactivated influenza vaccine. Study results and limitations: Authors suggested that a seasonal influenza vaccination recruits few new T cells each time.

MiXCR, run by TCRdb on the RT-PCR reads, gives a single entry per CDR3 protein. The sample lists 500,000 to 750,000 distinct CDR3 sequences, 12% to 15% occurring once. Remarks on this clonotype: Its antigen is not identified.

Deletions cut 6 bases from V and 8 bases from J, with 11 bases between. The CDR3 loop spans 12 amino acids. CDR1 MNHEY and CDR2 SVGAGI come from the germline V gene. The chain links TRBV6-5 to TRBJ2-1; the D gene could be TRBD1 or TRBD2 (6 bases each). This specimen was PBMCs from blood, taken 11 to 12 days after vaccination. The receptor's source is a man in his fifties or sixties who received an inactivated influenza vaccine. CDR3 loop: CASRSGGYEQFF. The CDR3 coding sequence is TGTGCCAGCAGGTCCGGGGGCTATGAGCAGTTCTTC.